The clone carrying this TCR beta chain showed up just a few times. Its target is not known. This sample was taken from a study of beta chain features in type 1 diabetes. As for the study in general: The number of sorted cells examined across all samples was 107,917,701.

Sequencing targeted expressed TCRB transcripts, as all isolated RNA had been reverse transcribed. Assay used: immunoSEQ multiplex PCR; TCRdb lists only in-frame clones, some missing. Of 95,000 to 150,000 clones listed, 15% to 20% are singletons. Study conclusions and caveats: Significant though moderate, a shortening of TCRB CDR3s appeared in all four CD4+ subsets of Type 1 diabetes patients.

Germline CDR1 SGHAT, CDR2 FQNNGV. Losses at the gene ends were 5 bases for V and 0 bases for J; bases not matched to a gene: 7. CDR3 length: 15 amino acids. Sequencing input: central memory CD4+ T cells from blood. This sequence was found in a man aged 30-40 years with type 1 diabetes. This sequence joins TRBV11-2 and TRBJ2-7; TRBD2 matches 7 bases. The CDR3 loop is CASSPGTSASYEQYF. The CDR3 nucleotides read TGTGCCAGCAGCCCGGGAACTAGCGCCTCCTACGAGCAGTACTTC.